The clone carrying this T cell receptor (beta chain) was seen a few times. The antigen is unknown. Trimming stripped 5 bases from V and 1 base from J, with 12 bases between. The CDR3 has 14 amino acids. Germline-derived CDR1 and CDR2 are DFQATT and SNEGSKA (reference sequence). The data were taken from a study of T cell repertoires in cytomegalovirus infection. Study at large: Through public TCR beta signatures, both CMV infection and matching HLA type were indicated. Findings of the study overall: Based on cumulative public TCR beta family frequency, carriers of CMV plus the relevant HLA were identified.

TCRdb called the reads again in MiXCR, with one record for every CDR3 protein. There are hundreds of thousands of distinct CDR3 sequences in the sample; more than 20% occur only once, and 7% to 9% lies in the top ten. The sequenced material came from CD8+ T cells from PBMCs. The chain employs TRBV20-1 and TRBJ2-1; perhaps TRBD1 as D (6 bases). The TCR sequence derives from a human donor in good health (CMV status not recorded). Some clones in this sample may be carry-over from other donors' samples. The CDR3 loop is CSADDRTSYNEQFF. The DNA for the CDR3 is TGCAGTGCTGACGACAGGACATCCTACAATGAGCAGTTCTTC.